Sequencing of this T cell receptor beta chain was carried out in a study of spatial heterogeneity in lung cancer. About the study: The correlation between TCR transcript counts in tumor regions and a T cell module score from matched bulk RNA-seq was strong. Across the raw uncorrected reads, a unique TCR and UMI combination was observed, on average, more than ten times. Study-wide findings and caveats: For expanded intratumoral alpha and beta TCRs, counts tracked tumor mutation counts. Regional and ubiquitous nonsynonymous mutations were tracked by counts of regional and ubiquitous expanded TCRs, respectively.

This clonotype came up many times. Its antigen is currently unknown. This beta chain is off target for a library built for alpha chains, so its abundance means little. Sample time point: sample taken at primary tumor resection. Whole RNA obtained from tumor, nontumor lung or frozen PBMC underwent sequencing without sorting. TCRdb re-derived calls from the 5' RACE reads in MiXCR, one entry per CDR3 protein. The sample lists 15,000 to 20,000 distinct CDR3 sequences; under 8% were seen once. The CDR3 runs 14 residues. The V gene's germline CDR1 is SQVTM and CDR2 ANQGSEA. V was trimmed by 1 base and J by 8 bases, leaving 15 bases between them.

The clonotype originates from a male donor with early-stage non-small cell lung cancer. Material: lung tumor tissue, obtained at surgery. V gene TRBV29-1 combines with J gene TRBJ2-1; D gene ambiguous. CDR3 DNA sequence: TGCAGCGTTGAAGGGACCACTCCGGGCGATGAGCAGTTCTTC. Translation: CSVEGTTPGDEQFF.